Listed here are 32 T cell receptor beta chains from one sample, sequenced in a study of blood T cell repertoires in COVID-19 (dated by TCRdb to 2018 to 2021). Library construction relied on the immunoSEQ multiplex PCR assay. In TCRdb, the immuneACCESS table is reduced to in-frame sequences with V and J assigned. These tables do not hold every clone; where another copy was compared, an unresolved V gene accounts for under half, and the others remain unexplained. This sample holds over 75,000 clones; about 80% were observed only once. Of the sample, 10% is held by the ten largest clones. Sequencing input: peripheral blood. Receptor source: a woman aged 65 to 85 with acute or convalescent COVID-19.

The chain couples TRBV5-1 to TRBJ1-1; maybe TRBD1 (5 bases). CDR1 and CDR2 from the germline V gene are SGHRS and YFSETQ. This CDR3 is built from 16 residues. Trimming took 2 bases from V and 1 from J, leaving 15 bases between them. The CDR3 region is CASSFGGRQGNTEAFF. The CDR3 nucleotides read TGCGCCAGCAGCTTCGGAGGGCGCCAGGGGAACACTGAAGCTTTCTTT.

This clone was observed a single time. J is TRBJ2-3 and V is TRBV5-5, with 9 bases lining up with TRBD2. Unmatched junction bases numbered 6, after V lost 2 bases and J lost 5 bases. Germline CDR1 is SGHKS and CDR2 is YYEKEE (reference sequence). The length of the CDR3 is 15 residues. The CDR3 spells CASSFLAGVGDTQYF. CDR3 nucleotide sequence: TGTGCCAGCAGCTTCTTAGCGGGGGTTGGAGATACGCAGTATTTT.

This rearrangement joins TRBV6-4 to TRBJ1-1; D is uncertain. The germline CDR1 and CDR2 sequences are MRHNA and SNTAGT. With 6 bases removed from V and 0 bases from J, the gap between germline ends came to 8 bases. CDR3 length: 13 residues. CDR3 protein: CASSQTVNTEAFF. The DNA for the CDR3 is TGTGCCAGCAGCCAAACAGTGAACACTGAAGCTTTCTTT.

The chain couples TRBV5-4 to TRBJ1-1; 9 bases line up with TRBD1. CDR1 is SGHNT and CDR2 is YYREEE in the germline V gene (reference sequence). J lost 2 bases, V lost 4 bases, and 6 bases had no gene match. The CDR3 is 15 amino acids. CDR3 coding DNA: TGTGCCAGCAGCCGGGGGACAGGGCCAAACACTGAAGCTTTCTTT. Amino acid sequence: CASSRGTGPNTEAFF.

The chain recombines TRBV2 with TRBJ1-1; 10 bases align to TRBD1. Trimming cost V 6 bases and J 4 bases; bases outside gene matches: 2. CDR3 size: 13 residues. Germline V gene data show CDR1 as SNHLY and CDR2 as FYNNEI. In DNA form, the CDR3 reads TGTGCCAGCAGCCGACAGGGGGCCACTGAAGCTTTCTTT. Translating it yields CASSRQGATEAFF. Full variable domain (missing parts from reference TRBV2 and TRBJ1-1): EPEVTQTPSHQVTQMGQEVILRCVPISNHLYFYWYRQILGQKVEFLVSFYNNEISEKSEIFDDQFSVERPDGSNFTLKIRSTKLEDSAMYFCASSRQGATEAFFGQGTRLTVV.

The chain recombines TRBV7-9 with TRBJ2-2; TRBD1 matches 8 bases. The length of the CDR3 is 16 residues. V dropped 5 bases and J dropped 0; count of bases not matched to a gene: 5. Germline V gene lookup returns CDR1 SEHNR and CDR2 FQNEAQ (reference sequence). The CDR3, as DNA: TGTGCCAGCAGCCAACGGACAGGGACGAACACCGGGGAGCTGTTTTTT. Translation: CASSQRTGTNTGELFF.

This clone was counted a few times. The CDR3 is CASSEVLEHTGELFF. The CDR3 coding sequence is TGTGCCAGCAGTGAAGTACTAGAACACACCGGGGAGCTGTTTTTT. The gene calls are TRBV6-4 and TRBJ2-2, with D tentatively TRBD2 (5 bases). Germline CDR1 and CDR2: MRHNA and SNTAGT. CDR3 size: 15 residues. V lost 3 bases to trimming and J lost 3 bases, with 11 bases between them.

This clone showed up just a few times. The CDR3 protein is CASSATGDLRNSPLHF. The CDR3 bases are TGTGCCAGCAGCGCGACAGGGGACCTTAGGAATTCACCCCTCCACTTT. The gene calls are TRBV5-4 and TRBJ1-6; 8 positions agree with TRBD1. Germline V gene data show CDR1 as SGHNT and CDR2 as YYREEE (reference sequence). V trimming: 4 bases; J trimming: 7 bases; junction bases outside the gene matches: 10. The CDR3 has 16 residues.

This chain uses TRBV12-3 or TRBV12-4 with TRBJ2-7; TRBD1 might be the D (6 bases). CDR3 length: 13 residues. V lost 4 bases, J lost 2 bases, and 9 bases lay in between. Here the CDR3 reads CASSSGTPYEQYF. The CDR3 DNA is TGTGCCAGCAGTTCCGGGACACCCTACGAGCAGTACTTC.

The rearrangement links TRBV6-5 to TRBJ1-1; D not resolved. The germline V gene encodes CDR1 MNHEY and CDR2 SVGAGI. CDR3 size: 15 residues. Trimming shortened V by 0 bases and J by 0 bases, and 8 bases separated the two germline ends. CDR3 residues: CASSYSSGMNTEAFF. Written as DNA, the CDR3 is TGTGCCAGCAGTTACTCGTCAGGAATGAACACTGAAGCTTTCTTT.

This clone has a single count. The chain joins TRBV21-1 to TRBJ2-7; the table's TRBD1 call for D was not verified on the DNA. TRBV21-1 is assigned pseudogene status. This CDR3 is 18 amino acids long. Written as DNA, the CDR3 is TGTGCCAGCAGCAAAGCGCTTTTTATCGGGACAAATTCCTACGAGCAGTACTTC. Translating gives CASSKALFIGTNSYEQYF.

The genes are TRBV9 and TRBJ1-6; possible D gene TRBD1, 5 bases. Trimming took 1 base from V and 8 from J, leaving 7 bases between them. Looked up from germline, CDR1 is SGDLS and CDR2 is YYNGEE. The CDR3 is 13 amino acids. CDR3 nucleotides: TGTGCCAGCAGCGTAAGCAGGGATTCACCCCTCCACTTT. This sequence encodes CASSVSRDSPLHF. Based on the CDR3 plus reference TRBV9 and TRBJ1-6, the full variable domain is DSGVTQTPKHLITATGQRVTLRCSPRSGDLSVYWYQQSLDQGLQFLIQYYNGEERAKGNILERFSAQQFPDLHSELNLSSLELGDSALYFCASSVSRDSPLHFGNGTRLTVT.

V is TRBV28 and J is TRBJ1-5, with 9 bases identical to TRBD1. V lost 5 bases, J lost 3 bases, and 8 bases stayed unmatched. The CDR3 runs 16 residues. CDR1 is MDHEN, CDR2 SYDVKM, per germline. The CDR3: CASSLGQGRINQPQHF. CDR3 in DNA: TGTGCCAGCAGTCTAGGACAGGGGAGGATCAATCAGCCCCAGCATTTT.

V and J are TRBV5-8 and TRBJ2-7; possibly TRBD1 for D (6 bases). CDR1 SGHTS and CDR2 YDEGEE come from the germline V gene. The V end was cut by 0 bases, the J end by 5 bases, with 15 bases between. The length of the CDR3 is 15 residues. DNA of the CDR3: TGTGCCAGCAGCTTGGCGACAGGACTCATGAACGAGCAGTACTTC. Translated: CASSLATGLMNEQYF.

About this clone itself: The identical CDR3 is also encoded by other nucleotide sequences in the sample. This chain joins TRBV18 and TRBJ2-2; TRBD1 aligns across 9 bases. The J segment lost 1 base and the V segment lost 3 bases, leaving 0 bases of the junction unmatched. Germline CDR1 KGHSH, CDR2 LQKENI. The CDR3 covers 15 residues. CDR3 protein: CASSPGQGNTGELFF. The CDR3 nucleotides read TGTGCCAGCTCACCGGGACAGGGGAACACCGGGGAGCTGTTTTTT.

The V gene is TRBV30, the J gene TRBJ1-6, with 7 bases aligning to TRBD1. This CDR3 is built from 12 residues. The germline CDR1 and CDR2 sequences are GTSNPN and SVGIG (reference sequence). V trimming: 4 bases; J trimming: 10 bases; junction bases outside the gene matches: 4. The CDR3, as DNA: TGTGCCTGGAAAGGACAGGAATCACCCCTCCACTTT. This codes for CAWKGQESPLHF.

The chain employs TRBV7-7 and TRBJ2-5; D possibly corresponds to TRBD2 (6 bases). The CDR3 sequence is 13 residues long. With 0 bases removed from V and 5 bases from J, the gap between germline ends came to 7 bases. CDR1 SSHAT and CDR2 FNYEAQ come from the germline V gene (reference sequence). The CDR3 bases are TGTGCCAGCAGCTTAGCTAGCGGCGAGACCCAGTACTTC. Amino acids: CASSLASGETQYF.

The genes are TRBV30 and TRBJ1-1; TRBD1 might be the D (5 bases). The V gene's germline CDR1 is GTSNPN and CDR2 SVGIG (reference sequence). The CDR3 loop spans 12 amino acids. V gave up 4 bases and J gave up 5 bases, with 11 bases separating them. The CDR3 loop reads CAWNWGETEAFF. CDR3 nucleotide sequence: TGTGCCTGGAACTGGGGGGAGACTGAAGCTTTCTTT. The full variable domain, in which reference TRBV30 and TRBJ1-1 provide the parts outside the CDR3, is SQTIHQWPATLVQPVGSPLSLECTVEGTSNPNLYWYRQAAGRGLQLLFYSVGIGQISSEVPQNLSASRPQDRQFILSSKKLLLSDSGFYLCAWNWGETEAFFGQGTRLTVV.

The V call is TRBV7-8, the J call TRBJ1-2, with 7 positions matching TRBD1. The germline gives CDR1 SGHVS, CDR2 FQNEAQ. The CDR3 length is 14 residues. The junction had 4 bases not matched to a gene; V was cut back by 2 bases and J by 4 bases. The CDR3 protein is CASSLRGGSYGYTF. CDR3 in DNA: TGTGCCAGCAGCTTACGAGGGGGCAGCTATGGCTACACCTTC.

This chain joins TRBV12-3 or TRBV12-4 and TRBJ1-3; TRBD1 matches at 9 bases. The CDR3 contains 11 residues. The V gene end was trimmed by 5 bases and the J gene end by 14 bases; junction bases not matched to a gene: 4. In DNA, the CDR3 is TGTGCCAGCAGTCCCTGGGACAGGGTATATTTT. It is translated as CASSPWDRVYF.

The chain combines TRBV9 with TRBJ2-2, with 7 positions matching TRBD2. This CDR3 contains 17 residues. Germline values: CDR1 SGDLS, CDR2 YYNGEE. The ends lost 1 base at V and 0 bases at J; junction bases unmatched: 6. CDR3 in amino acids: CASSVTGGGTNTGELFF. The CDR3 nucleotides are TGTGCCAGCAGCGTAACTGGCGGGGGAACGAACACCGGGGAGCTGTTTTTT.

The V call is TRBV5-6, the J call TRBJ2-7; TRBD1 agrees at 10 bases. The CDR3 is made up of 14 amino acids. Germline values: CDR1 SGHDT, CDR2 YYEEEE. V was clipped by 5 bases and J by 6 bases; unmatched bases: 8. The CDR3 nucleotides read TGTGCCAGCAGGCCGGACAGGGGGGCCTTCGAGCAGTACTTC. This translates into CASRPDRGAFEQYF.

The V gene is TRBV28, the J gene TRBJ1-6, with D unclear. Trimming pared 9 bases from V and 5 bases from J, leaving 14 bases between. Germline V gene data show CDR1 as MDHEN and CDR2 as SYDVKM. The CDR3 is 14 amino acids. The CDR3 DNA reads as TGTGCCAGTAAACCTTTGGGAGATAATTCACCCCTCCACTTT. It yields the protein CASKPLGDNSPLHF.

The gene calls are TRBV13 and TRBJ2-3, with TRBD2 matching over 12 bases. V lost 3 bases to trimming and J lost 3 bases; unmatched junction nucleotides: 4. The germline V gene has CDR1 PRHDT and CDR2 FYEKMQ (reference sequence). CDR3 length equals 16 residues. This CDR3 is CASSFRLAGETDTQYF. The CDR3 region has the DNA TGTGCCAGCAGCTTTCGACTAGCGGGAGAAACAGATACGCAGTATTTT.

Concerning this clone itself: The junction departs from the called germline gene at one end, perhaps through a read error. The chain uses TRBV19 and TRBJ1-2, with D unclear. Looked up from germline, CDR1 is LNHDA and CDR2 is SQIVND (reference sequence). This CDR3 has 17 residues. The CDR3 region is CATKPNWAGGPNHGYTF. DNA for the CDR3: TGTGCCACCAAACCGAACTGGGCAGGAGGTCCTAACCATGGCTACACCTTC.

The chain joins TRBV5-1 to TRBJ2-7; TRBD2 agrees at 12 bases. This CDR3 is 15 amino acids long. Trimming cost V 0 bases and J 3 bases; bases outside gene matches: 1. Per the germline V gene, CDR1 is SGHRS and CDR2 is YFSETQ. The CDR3, as DNA: TGCGCCAGCAGCTTGGGGACTAGCGGGGTCTACGAGCAGTACTTC. This translates into CASSLGTSGVYEQYF.

This chain connects TRBV27 to TRBJ2-7; D is perhaps TRBD1 (6 bases). CDR1 is MNHEY and CDR2 is SMNVEV in the germline V gene (reference sequence). CDR3 length: 15 amino acids. Trimming pared 5 bases from V and 2 bases from J, leaving 16 bases between. CDR3 in amino acids: CASSLLGTLTYEQYF. In DNA, the CDR3 is TGTGCCAGCAGTCTTTTAGGGACACTAACCTACGAGCAGTACTTC.

This clone appeared a few times. The V gene is TRBV6-6, the J gene TRBJ1-6, with a weak D call TRBD1 (6 bases). V was clipped by 5 bases and J by 6 bases, with 20 bases between them. The CDR3 runs to 17 residues. CDR1 is MNHNY and CDR2 is SVGAGI in the germline V gene (reference sequence). The CDR3 region is CASSPLTTGPPNSPLHF. CDR3 bases: TGTGCCAGCAGTCCCCTTACCACAGGGCCCCCTAATTCACCCCTCCACTTT.

This clone appeared many times. V usage is TRBV24-1 and J usage is TRBJ2-3; a possible D gene is TRBD1 (5 bases). Germline-derived CDR1 and CDR2 are KGHDR and SFDVKD. The CDR3 is made up of 17 amino acids. Trimming took off 2 bases at V and 1 base at J, with 15 bases between the two ends. Here the CDR3 DNA reads TGTGCCACCAGTGATTCCTCCGGAACAGGCCGCACAGATACGCAGTATTTT. Encoded protein: CATSDSSGTGRTDTQYF.

The J gene is TRBJ2-7, the V gene TRBV30; maybe TRBD2 (6 bases). Germline-derived CDR1 and CDR2 are GTSNPN and SVGIG (reference sequence). The CDR3 is 14 residues long. Trimming removed 1 base at V and 0 bases at J, with 10 bases between. Here the CDR3 reads CAWSAGSGSYEQYF. The CDR3 DNA reads TGTGCCTGGAGTGCCGGGAGTGGCTCCTACGAGCAGTACTTC.

The chain joins TRBV5-1 to TRBJ2-3; 15 positions match TRBD2. The CDR3 is 19 amino acids. Per the germline V gene, CDR1 is SGHRS and CDR2 is YFSETQ. The V segment lost 4 bases and the J segment 1 base; nucleotides outside the gene matches: 10. This chain's CDR3 is CASSPGLAGGWIGTDTQYF. The CDR3 DNA is TGCGCCAGCAGCCCGGGACTAGCGGGAGGCTGGATCGGCACAGATACGCAGTATTTT.

V usage is TRBV6-1 and J usage is TRBJ1-2, with D perhaps TRBD1 (5 bases). Per germline, CDR1 MNHNS and CDR2 SASEGT. V was clipped by 3 bases and J by 5 bases, with 16 bases between them. The CDR3 runs to 15 residues. This CDR3 reads CASSESGGNPYGYTF. The CDR3 nucleotides read TGTGCCAGCAGTGAGTCTGGGGGGAACCCTTATGGCTACACCTTC.